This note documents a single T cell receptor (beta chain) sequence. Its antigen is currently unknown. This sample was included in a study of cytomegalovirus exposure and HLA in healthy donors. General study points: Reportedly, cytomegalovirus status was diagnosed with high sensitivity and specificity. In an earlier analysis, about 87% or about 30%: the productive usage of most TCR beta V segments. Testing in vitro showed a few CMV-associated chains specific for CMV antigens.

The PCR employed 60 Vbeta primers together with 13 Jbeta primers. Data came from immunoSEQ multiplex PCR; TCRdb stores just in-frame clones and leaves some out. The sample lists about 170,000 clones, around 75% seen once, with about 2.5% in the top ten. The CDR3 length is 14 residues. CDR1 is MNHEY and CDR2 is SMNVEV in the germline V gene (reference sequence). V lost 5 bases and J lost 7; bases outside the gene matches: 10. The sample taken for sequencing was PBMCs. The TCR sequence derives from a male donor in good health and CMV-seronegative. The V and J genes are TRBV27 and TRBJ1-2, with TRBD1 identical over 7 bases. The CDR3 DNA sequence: TGTGCCAGCAGTATCGCCCCACAGGGGTCTGGCTACACCTTC. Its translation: CASSIAPQGSGYTF.